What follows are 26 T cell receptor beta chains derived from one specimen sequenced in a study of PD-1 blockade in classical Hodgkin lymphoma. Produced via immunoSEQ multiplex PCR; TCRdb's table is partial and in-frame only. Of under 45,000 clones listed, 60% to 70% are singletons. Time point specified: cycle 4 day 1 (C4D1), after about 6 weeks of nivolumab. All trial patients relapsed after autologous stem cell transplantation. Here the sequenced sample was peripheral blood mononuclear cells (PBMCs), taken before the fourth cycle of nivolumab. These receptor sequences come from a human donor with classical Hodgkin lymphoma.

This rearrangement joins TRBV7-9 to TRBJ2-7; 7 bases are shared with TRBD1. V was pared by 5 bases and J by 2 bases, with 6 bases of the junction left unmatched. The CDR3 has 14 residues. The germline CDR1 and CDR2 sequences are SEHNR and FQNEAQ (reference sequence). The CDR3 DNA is TGTGCCAGCAGCCAACAGGGGAAGACCTACGAGCAGTACTTC. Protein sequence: CASSQQGKTYEQYF.

The CDR3 nucleotides are TGTGCCAGCAGCTTGGCGGGAGGTGGGTCCGGGGAGCTGTTTTTT. Its translation: CASSLAGGGSGELFF. The chain combines TRBV7-2 with TRBJ2-2, with 8 bases identical to TRBD2. The V gene end was trimmed by 3 bases and the J gene end by 6 bases; junction bases not matched to a gene: 6. This CDR3 is built from 15 residues. Germline lookup yields CDR1 SGHTA and CDR2 FQGNSA.

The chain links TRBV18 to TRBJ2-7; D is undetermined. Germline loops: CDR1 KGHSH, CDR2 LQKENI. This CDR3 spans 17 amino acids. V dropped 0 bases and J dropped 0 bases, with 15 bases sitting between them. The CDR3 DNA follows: TGTGCCAGCTCACCACCCGGCTCTGGTACAGACTCCTACGAGCAGTACTTC. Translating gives CASSPPGSGTDSYEQYF.

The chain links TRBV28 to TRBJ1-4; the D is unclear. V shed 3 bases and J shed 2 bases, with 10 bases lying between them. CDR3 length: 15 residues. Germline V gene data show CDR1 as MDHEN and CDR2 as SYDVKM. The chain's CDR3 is CASSFAWETNEKLFF. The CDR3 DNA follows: TGTGCCAGCAGTTTTGCGTGGGAGACTAATGAAAAACTGTTTTTT.

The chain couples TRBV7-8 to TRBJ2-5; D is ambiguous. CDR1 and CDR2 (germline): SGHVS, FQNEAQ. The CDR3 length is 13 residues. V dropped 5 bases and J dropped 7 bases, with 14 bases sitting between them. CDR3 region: CASSDPLARTQYF. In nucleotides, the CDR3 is TGTGCCAGCAGCGACCCTTTGGCCCGGACCCAGTACTTC.

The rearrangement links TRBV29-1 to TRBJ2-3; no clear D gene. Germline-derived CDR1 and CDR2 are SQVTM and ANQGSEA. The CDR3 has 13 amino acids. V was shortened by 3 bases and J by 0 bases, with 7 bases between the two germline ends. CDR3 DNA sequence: TGCAGCGTTGAGCTCCGTAGCACAGATACGCAGTATTTT. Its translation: CSVELRSTDTQYF.

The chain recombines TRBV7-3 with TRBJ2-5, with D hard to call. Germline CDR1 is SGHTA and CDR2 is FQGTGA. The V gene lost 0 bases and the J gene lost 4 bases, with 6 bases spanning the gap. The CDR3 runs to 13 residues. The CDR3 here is CASSLTTLETQYF. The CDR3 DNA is TGTGCCAGCAGCTTAACCACCCTAGAGACCCAGTACTTC.

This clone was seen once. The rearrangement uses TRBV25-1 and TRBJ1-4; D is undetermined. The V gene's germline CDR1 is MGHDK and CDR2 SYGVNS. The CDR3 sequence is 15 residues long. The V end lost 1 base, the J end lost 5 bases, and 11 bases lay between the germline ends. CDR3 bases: TGTGCCAGCAGTGAATCCTGGCAAAGCAATGAAAAACTGTTTTTT. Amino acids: CASSESWQSNEKLFF.

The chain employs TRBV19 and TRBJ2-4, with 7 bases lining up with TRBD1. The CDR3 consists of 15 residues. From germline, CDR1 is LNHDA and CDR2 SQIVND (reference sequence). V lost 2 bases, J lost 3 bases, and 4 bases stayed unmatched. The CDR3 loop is CASSILGGGKNIQYF. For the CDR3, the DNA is TGTGCCAGTAGTATACTAGGGGGCGGCAAAAACATTCAGTACTTC.

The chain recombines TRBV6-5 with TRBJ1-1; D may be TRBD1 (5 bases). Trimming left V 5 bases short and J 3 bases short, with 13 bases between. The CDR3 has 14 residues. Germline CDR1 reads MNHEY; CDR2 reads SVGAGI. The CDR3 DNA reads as TGTGCCAGCAGTGCTTCGGGACTCTACACTGAAGCTTTCTTT. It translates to CASSASGLYTEAFF.

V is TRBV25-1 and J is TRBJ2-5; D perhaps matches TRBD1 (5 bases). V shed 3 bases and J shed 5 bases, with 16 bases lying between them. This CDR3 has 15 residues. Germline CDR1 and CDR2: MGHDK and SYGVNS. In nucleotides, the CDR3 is TGTGCCAGCAGTGATCTCAGGGATGGTCTGGAGACCCAGTACTTC. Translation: CASSDLRDGLETQYF.

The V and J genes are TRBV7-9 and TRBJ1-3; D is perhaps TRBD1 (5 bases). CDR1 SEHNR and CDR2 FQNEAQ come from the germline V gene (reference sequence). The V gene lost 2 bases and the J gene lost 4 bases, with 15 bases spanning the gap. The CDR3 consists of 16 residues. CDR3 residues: CASSLTGLERGNTIYF. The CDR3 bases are TGTGCCAGCAGCTTAACAGGCCTAGAACGAGGAAACACCATATATTTT.

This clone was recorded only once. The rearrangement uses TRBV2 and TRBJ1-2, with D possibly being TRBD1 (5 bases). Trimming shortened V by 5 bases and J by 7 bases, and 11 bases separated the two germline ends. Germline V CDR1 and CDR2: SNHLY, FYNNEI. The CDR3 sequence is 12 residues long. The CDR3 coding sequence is TGTGCCAGCAGTTCTGAGACAGCTGGCTACACCTTC. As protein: CASSSETAGYTF.

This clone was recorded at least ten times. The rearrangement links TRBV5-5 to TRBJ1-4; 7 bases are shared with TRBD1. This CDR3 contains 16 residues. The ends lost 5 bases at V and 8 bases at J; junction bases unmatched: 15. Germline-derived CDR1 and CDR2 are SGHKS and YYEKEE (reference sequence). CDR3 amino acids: CASRRQGTVTGEKLFF. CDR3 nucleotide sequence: TGTGCCAGCAGACGACAGGGTACCGTGACGGGGGAAAAACTGTTTTTT.

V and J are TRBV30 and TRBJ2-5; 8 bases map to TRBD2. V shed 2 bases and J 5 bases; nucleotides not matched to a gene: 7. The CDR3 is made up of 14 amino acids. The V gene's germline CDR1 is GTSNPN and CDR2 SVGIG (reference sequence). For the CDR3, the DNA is TGTGCCTGGAGTCTGGGACTAGGGGTGGAGACCCAGTACTTC. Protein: CAWSLGLGVETQYF.

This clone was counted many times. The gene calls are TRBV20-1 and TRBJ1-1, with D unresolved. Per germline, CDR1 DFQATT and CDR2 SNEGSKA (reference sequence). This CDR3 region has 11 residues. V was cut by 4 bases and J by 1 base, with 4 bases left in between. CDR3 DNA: TGCAGTGCTAACGGGAACACTGAAGCTTTCTTT. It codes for CSANGNTEAFF.

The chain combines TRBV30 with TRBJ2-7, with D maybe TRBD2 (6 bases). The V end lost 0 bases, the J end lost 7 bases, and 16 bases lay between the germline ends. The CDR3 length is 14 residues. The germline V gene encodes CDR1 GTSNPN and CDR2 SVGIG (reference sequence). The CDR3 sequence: CAWSVRRDGGEQYF. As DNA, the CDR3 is TGTGCCTGGAGTGTTCGTAGGGATGGAGGGGAGCAGTACTTC.

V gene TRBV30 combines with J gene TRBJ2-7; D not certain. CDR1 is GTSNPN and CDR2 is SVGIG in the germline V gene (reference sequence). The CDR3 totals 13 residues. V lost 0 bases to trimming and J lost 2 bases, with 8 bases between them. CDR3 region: CAWSVTEPYEQYF. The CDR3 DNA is TGTGCCTGGAGTGTAACAGAGCCCTACGAGCAGTACTTC. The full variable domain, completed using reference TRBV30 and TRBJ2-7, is SQTIHQWPATLVQPVGSPLSLECTVEGTSNPNLYWYRQAAGRGLQLLFYSVGIGQISSEVPQNLSASRPQDRQFILSSKKLLLSDSGFYLCAWSVTEPYEQYFGPGTRLTVT.

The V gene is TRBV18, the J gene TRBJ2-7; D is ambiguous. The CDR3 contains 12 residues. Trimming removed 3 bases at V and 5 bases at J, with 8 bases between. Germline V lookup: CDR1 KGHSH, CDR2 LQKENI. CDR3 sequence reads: CASSPQPHEQYF. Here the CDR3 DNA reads TGTGCCAGCTCACCGCAGCCCCACGAGCAGTACTTC. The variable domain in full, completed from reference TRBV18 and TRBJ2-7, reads NAGVMQNPRHLVRRRGQEARLRCSPMKGHSHVYWYRQLPEEGLKFMVYLQKENIIDESGMPKERFSAEFPKEGPSILRIQQVVRGDSAAYFCASSPQPHEQYFGPGTRLTVT.

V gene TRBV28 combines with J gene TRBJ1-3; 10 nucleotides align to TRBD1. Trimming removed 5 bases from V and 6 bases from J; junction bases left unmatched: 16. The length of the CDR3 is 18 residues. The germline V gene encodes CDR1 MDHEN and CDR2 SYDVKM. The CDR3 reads CASSLNLRGTGAPNTIYF. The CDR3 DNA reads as TGTGCCAGCAGTCTTAATCTCCGCGGGACAGGGGCTCCAAACACCATATATTTT.

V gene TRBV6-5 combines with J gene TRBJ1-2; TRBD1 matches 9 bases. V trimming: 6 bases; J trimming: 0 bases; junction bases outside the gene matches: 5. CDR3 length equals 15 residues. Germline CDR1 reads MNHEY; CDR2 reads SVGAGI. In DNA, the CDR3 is TGTGCCAGCAGACCCGGGACAGGGACTAACTATGGCTACACCTTC. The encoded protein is CASRPGTGTNYGYTF.

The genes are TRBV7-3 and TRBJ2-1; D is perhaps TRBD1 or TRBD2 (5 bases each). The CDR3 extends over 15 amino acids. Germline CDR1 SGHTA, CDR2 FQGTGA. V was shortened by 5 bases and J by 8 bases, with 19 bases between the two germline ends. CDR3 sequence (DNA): TGTGCCAGCAGCCCCGGGACCGCTCGGGGAGATGAGCAGTTCTTC. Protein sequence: CASSPGTARGDEQFF.

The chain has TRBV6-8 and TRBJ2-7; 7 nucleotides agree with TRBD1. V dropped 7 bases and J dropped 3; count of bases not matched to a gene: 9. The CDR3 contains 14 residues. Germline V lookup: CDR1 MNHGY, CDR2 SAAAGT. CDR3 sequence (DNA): TGTGCCAGCATGACCCAGGGGGTGCTCTACGAGCAGTACTTC. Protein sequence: CASMTQGVLYEQYF.

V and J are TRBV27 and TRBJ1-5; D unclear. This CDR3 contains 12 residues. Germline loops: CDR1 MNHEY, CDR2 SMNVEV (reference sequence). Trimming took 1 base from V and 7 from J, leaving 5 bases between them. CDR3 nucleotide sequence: TGTGCCAGCAGTTTATTAAGACAGCCCCAGCATTTT. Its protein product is CASSLLRQPQHF.

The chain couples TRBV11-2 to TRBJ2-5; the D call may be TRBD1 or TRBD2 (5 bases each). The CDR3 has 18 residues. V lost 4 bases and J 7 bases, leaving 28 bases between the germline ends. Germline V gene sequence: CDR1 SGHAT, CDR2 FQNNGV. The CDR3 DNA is TGTGCCAGCAGCTCGTTCGGGAAGGTTGCCGGGGTGAGGGGGACCCAGTACTTC. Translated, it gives CASSSFGKVAGVRGTQYF.

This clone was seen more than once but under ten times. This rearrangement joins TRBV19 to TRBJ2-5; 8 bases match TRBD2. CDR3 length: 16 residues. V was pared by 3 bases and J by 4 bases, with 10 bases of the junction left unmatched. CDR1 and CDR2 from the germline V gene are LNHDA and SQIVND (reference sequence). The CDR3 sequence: CASSIEGGTSGETQYF. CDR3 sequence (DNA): TGTGCCAGTAGTATTGAAGGAGGGACTAGTGGAGAGACCCAGTACTTC.